The clone carrying this TCR beta chain has at least ten counts. Time point here: technical triplicate 3. The sorted libraries took about a million CD4+ or CD8+ T cells. This record comes from a study of neurological immune-mediated disorders. Synthesis of cDNA was accomplished via 5'RACE employing 10-nucleotide random UMIs. Via MiXCR, TCRdb re-called the 5' RACE reads, giving one row per CDR3 protein. Of 25,000 to 30,000 distinct CDR3 sequences detected, roughly a sixth appear once; the ten largest clones hold about 5%. This receptor was taken from a female donor with HTLV-1-associated myelopathy (HAM/TSP). Source material: CD4+ T cells from blood.

The CDR3 reads CSAQFRGSFSGNTIYF. The CDR3 DNA reads TGCAGTGCCCAATTTAGAGGGTCTTTCTCTGGAAACACCATATATTTT. V is TRBV20-1 and J is TRBJ1-3; D not certain. The germline V and J ends were trimmed by 6 bases and 0 bases, with 18 bases remaining between them. This CDR3 comprises 16 residues. Germline loops: CDR1 DFQATT, CDR2 SNEGSKA (reference sequence).